These T cell receptor beta chains were read from a single sample in a study of T cell changes during pregnancy in multiple sclerosis. Profiling relied on immunoSEQ multiplex PCR, and the TCRdb table lists in-frame clones only, not all of them. The sample lists 42,000 or so clones; roughly 93% were seen once. Source: CD8+ T cells from peripheral blood mononuclear cells, taken in the third trimester of pregnancy. All receptors derive from a female donor with multiple sclerosis, enrolled in a pregnancy study. The CDR3 runs from the conserved cysteine through the conserved F or W. The D gene is left open where the match is weak. Clone size appears in some rows only: once, few, many, or a class for an expanded clone.

j_call,clone_size,d_call,v_call,cdr3_aa,cdr3_nt
TRBJ2-1,NA,TRBD2,TRBV6-1,CASSEALAGPSSYNEQFF,TGTGCCAGCAGTGAAGCGCTAGCGGGACCGAGCTCCTACAATGAGCAGTTCTTC
TRBJ2-1,NA,NA,TRBV2,CASTGGYNEQFF,TGTGCCAGCACCGGGGGATACAATGAGCAGTTCTTC
TRBJ1-4,once,NA,TRBV25-1,CASSFGGEKLFF,TGTGCCAGCAGTTTCGGGGGTGAAAAACTGTTTTTT
TRBJ2-3,NA,TRBD2,TRBV13,CASSLGLAGGLGVGDTQYF,TGTGCCAGCAGCTTGGGACTAGCGGGAGGGCTGGGAGTCGGGGATACGCAGTATTTT
TRBJ1-2,NA,TRBD1,TRBV25-1,CASSEFPRHPGQGYGYTF,TGTGCCAGCAGTGAATTCCCGCGTCATCCGGGACAGGGTTATGGCTACACCTTC
TRBJ2-7,NA,TRBD2,TRBV27,CASSLGGASSYEQYF,TGTGCCAGCAGTTTGGGAGGGGCGAGCTCCTACGAGCAGTACTTC
TRBJ2-1,NA,NA,TRBV7-2,CASSLGGVHNEQFF,TGTGCCAGCAGCTTAGGCGGGGTGCACAATGAGCAGTTCTTC
TRBJ1-4,NA,NA,TRBV30,CAWSVNGDLDEKLFF,TGTGCCTGGAGTGTAAATGGAGACTTGGATGAAAAACTGTTTTTT
TRBJ2-3,NA,TRBD2,TRBV28,CASRLAGEGTDTQYF,TGTGCCAGCAGACTAGCGGGAGAGGGCACAGATACGCAGTATTTT
TRBJ2-4,NA,TRBD1,TRBV18,CASSPWGQGSGAKNIQYF,TGTGCCAGCTCACCGTGGGGACAGGGTTCCGGGGCCAAAAACATTCAGTACTTC
TRBJ2-1,NA,NA,TRBV13,CASSLRGSNEQFF,TGTGCCAGCAGCCTACGTGGGAGCAATGAGCAGTTCTTC
TRBJ1-4,NA,NA,TRBV29-1,CSVWTVNEKLFF,TGCAGCGTCTGGACAGTGAATGAAAAACTGTTTTTT
TRBJ2-1,NA,NA,TRBV28,CASSLGGIEQFF,TGTGCCAGCAGTTTGGGCGGGATTGAGCAGTTCTTC
TRBJ2-3,NA,NA,TRBV7-9,CASSLIGVRTDTQYF,TGTGCCAGCAGCTTAATTGGAGTCAGAACAGATACGCAGTATTTT
TRBJ2-5,NA,NA,TRBV12-5,CASGSLRIRYQETQYF,TGTGCTAGTGGTTCCCTTCGAATTCGGTACCAAGAGACCCAGTACTTC
TRBJ2-3,NA,TRBD2,TRBV19,CASRMVSGGTDTQYF,TGTGCCAGTCGGATGGTTAGCGGGGGCACAGATACGCAGTATTTT
TRBJ2-7,NA,NA,TRBV29-1,CSVLSRSGAEQYF,TGCAGCGTTTTATCCAGGTCAGGGGCTGAGCAGTACTTC
TRBJ2-7,NA,NA,TRBV5-1,CASTAGPEFYEQYF,TGCGCCAGCACTGCGGGACCAGAGTTCTACGAGCAGTACTTC
TRBJ2-7,NA,NA,TRBV28,CASSPRDTSYEQYF,TGTGCCAGCAGTCCCCGGGACACCTCCTACGAGCAGTACTTC
TRBJ1-5,once,NA,TRBV28,CASSLLGGNQPQHF,TGTGCCAGCAGTTTACTAGGGGGTAATCAGCCCCAGCATTTT
TRBJ2-1,NA,TRBD2,TRBV5-6,CASSSRLAGSDEQFF,TGTGCCAGCAGTTCCCGACTAGCGGGAAGTGATGAGCAGTTCTTC